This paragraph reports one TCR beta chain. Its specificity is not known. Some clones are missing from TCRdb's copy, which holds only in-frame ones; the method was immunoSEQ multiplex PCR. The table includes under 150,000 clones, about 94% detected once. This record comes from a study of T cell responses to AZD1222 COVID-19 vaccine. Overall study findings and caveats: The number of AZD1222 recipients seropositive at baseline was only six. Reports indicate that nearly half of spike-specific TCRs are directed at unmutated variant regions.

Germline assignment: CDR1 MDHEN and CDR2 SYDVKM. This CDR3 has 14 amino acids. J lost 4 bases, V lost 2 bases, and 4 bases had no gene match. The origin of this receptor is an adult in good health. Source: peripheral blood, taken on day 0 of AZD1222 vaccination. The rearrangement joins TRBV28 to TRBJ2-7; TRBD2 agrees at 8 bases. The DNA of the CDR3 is TGTGCCAGCAGTTTAGTAGCGGGACAATACGAGCAGTACTTC. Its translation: CASSLVAGQYEQYF. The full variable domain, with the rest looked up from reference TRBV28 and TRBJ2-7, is DVKVTQSSRYLVKRTGEKVFLECVQDMDHENMFWYRQDPGLGLRLIYFSYDVKMKEKGDIPEGYSVSREKKERFSLILESASTNQTSMYLCASSLVAGQYEQYFGPGTRLTVT.